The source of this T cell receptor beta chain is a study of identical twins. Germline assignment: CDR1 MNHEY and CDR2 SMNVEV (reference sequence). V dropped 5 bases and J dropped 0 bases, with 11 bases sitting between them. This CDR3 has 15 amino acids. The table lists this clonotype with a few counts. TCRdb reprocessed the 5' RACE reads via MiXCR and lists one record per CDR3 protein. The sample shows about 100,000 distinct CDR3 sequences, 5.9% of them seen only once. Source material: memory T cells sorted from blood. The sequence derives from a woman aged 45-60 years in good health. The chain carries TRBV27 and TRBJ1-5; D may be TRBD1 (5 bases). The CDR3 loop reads CASSTGANSNQPQHF. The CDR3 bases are TGTGCCAGCAGTACCGGGGCTAATAGCAATCAGCCCCAGCATTTT.